Listed here is a single T cell receptor beta chain. At one of its ends the junction is not consistent with the germline gene, which may arise from a read error. This entry is derived from a study of T cell responses to AZD1222 COVID-19 vaccine. This CDR3 spans 15 amino acids. The germline V gene has CDR1 LNHDA and CDR2 SQIVND (reference sequence). Doses given second, at about 4 or about 12 weeks, were pooled. Profiled with immunoSEQ multiplex PCR; TCRdb holds only in-frame clones, not every one. The sample shows 150,000 or so clones, 90% of them seen only once. The clonotype was recovered from an adult who received the AZD1222 COVID-19 vaccine. The sample consisted of peripheral blood, taken 28 days after the second AZD1222 dose. This chain uses TRBV19 with TRBJ1-6; D possibly corresponds to TRBD1 (6 bases). This CDR3 reads CTSSRGTTGNSPLHF. In DNA, the CDR3 is TGTACCAGTAGTAGAGGGACAACTGGAAATTCACCCCTCCACTTT.